This TCR beta chain stems from a study of radiotherapy plus CTLA-4 blockade in lung cancer. Turning to the study itself: The study recorded objective responses in roughly 20% of patients and disease control in approximately 29%.

Between the trimmed V and J ends, which lost 4 bases and 8 bases, there was a span of 11 bases. Germline CDR1 reads GTSNPN; CDR2 reads SVGIG (reference sequence). There are 12 residues in the CDR3. Assay used: immunoSEQ multiplex PCR; TCRdb lists only in-frame clones, some missing. The sample gives roughly 88,000 clones, around four fifths of which show up once; around 0.78% is in the top ten. The chain uses TRBV30 and TRBJ1-4; D perhaps matches TRBD1 (6 bases). The material sequenced was peripheral blood, taken from a patient treated with radiotherapy plus ipilimumab. This clonotype was sampled from a human donor with non-small cell lung cancer who had stable disease on radiotherapy plus ipilimumab. CDR3 amino acids: CAWNQQGEKLFF. The CDR3 DNA reads as TGTGCCTGGAACCAACAGGGAGAAAAACTGTTTTTT.